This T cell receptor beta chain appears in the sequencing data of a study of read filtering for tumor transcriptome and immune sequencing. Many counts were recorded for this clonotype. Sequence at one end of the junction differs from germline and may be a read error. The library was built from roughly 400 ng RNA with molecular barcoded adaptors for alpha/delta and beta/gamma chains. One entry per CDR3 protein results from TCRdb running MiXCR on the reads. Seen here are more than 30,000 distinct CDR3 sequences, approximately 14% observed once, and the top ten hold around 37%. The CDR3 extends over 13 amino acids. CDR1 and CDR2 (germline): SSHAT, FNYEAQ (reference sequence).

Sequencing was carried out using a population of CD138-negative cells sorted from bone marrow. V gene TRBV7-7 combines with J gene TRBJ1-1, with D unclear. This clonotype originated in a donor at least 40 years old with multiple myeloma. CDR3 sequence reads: CASSLKRGSEAFF. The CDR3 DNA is TGTGCTAGCAGCTTAAAACGGGGAAGTGAAGCTTTCTTT.